These 10 T cell receptor beta chains share one sample of origin, sequenced in a study of technical replicates of blood from a handful of donors. The protocol was immunoSEQ multiplex PCR, while the TCRdb copy is restricted to in-frame clones and leaves out a portion. This table has 65,000 to 85,000 clones, just over 95% appearing once. The sample consisted of T cells isolated from PBMCs. All receptors come from a human donor in good health.

CDR3 bases: TGTGCCAGCAGCTTGGGACAGGGTCGAGGCTACACCTTC. Amino acids: CASSLGQGRGYTF. The V and J genes are TRBV13 and TRBJ1-2; 9 positions agree with TRBD1. CDR3 length: 13 residues. The V and J ends lost 3 bases and 8 bases, in that order; junction bases with no gene match: 4. CDR1 is PRHDT, CDR2 FYEKMQ, per germline (reference sequence).

The rearrangement uses TRBV6-1 and TRBJ1-2; TRBD1 might be the D (5 bases). Germline lookup yields CDR1 MNHNS and CDR2 SASEGT. This CDR3 is 12 amino acids long. Trimming left V 7 bases short and J 4 bases short, with 10 bases between. As DNA, the CDR3 is TGTGCCAGCAACAGGTCGGGCTATGGCTACACCTTC. Encoded protein: CASNRSGYGYTF.

The chain links TRBV5-4 to TRBJ1-2; 7 bases fit TRBD1. There are 13 residues in the CDR3. The V gene's germline CDR1 is SGHNT and CDR2 YYREEE (reference sequence). V lost 3 bases and J lost 6; bases outside the gene matches: 5. The CDR3 loop reads CASSYGQVNGYTF. Here the CDR3 DNA reads TGTGCCAGCAGCTACGGACAGGTCAATGGCTACACCTTC.

The CDR3 nucleotides are TGTGCCAGCAGTTCCGGAGCCGACAGGACTCTCAGCGGCTACACCTTC. It is translated as CASSSGADRTLSGYTF. J is TRBJ1-2 and V is TRBV28, with D perhaps matching TRBD1 (6 bases). Germline CDR1 reads MDHEN; CDR2 reads SYDVKM. The CDR3 loop spans 16 amino acids. V lost 4 bases to trimming and J lost 8 bases, with 23 bases between them.

This clone was seen only once. The rearrangement joins TRBV11-3 to TRBJ2-1, with a tentative D call TRBD2 (6 bases). Trimming removed 4 bases from V and 0 bases from J, with 19 bases in between. Germline-derived CDR1 and CDR2 are SGHNT and YENEEA. This CDR3 contains 18 residues. DNA for the CDR3: TGTGCCAGCAGCTCAACGGGACTTTCCGCACCCTCCTACAATGAGCAGTTCTTC. Translating gives CASSSTGLSAPSYNEQFF.

The chain employs TRBV5-1 and TRBJ2-1; 9 nucleotides line up with TRBD2. The CDR3 runs 16 residues. The germline gives CDR1 SGHRS, CDR2 YFSETQ. Trimming took 0 bases from V and 7 from J; bases not matched to a gene: 8. The CDR3 protein is CASSLVAGGPRNEQFF. Here the CDR3 DNA reads TGCGCCAGCAGCTTGGTGGCGGGAGGGCCTCGGAATGAGCAGTTCTTC.

V and J are TRBV6-5 and TRBJ2-7, with D possibly being TRBD1 (5 bases). Trimming stripped 2 bases from V and 2 bases from J, with 13 bases between. The CDR3 loop spans 15 amino acids. Germline V gene lookup returns CDR1 MNHEY and CDR2 SVGAGI. For the CDR3, the DNA is TGTGCCAGCAGTTACCCACGACAGTCGCCCTACGAGCAGTACTTC. It codes for CASSYPRQSPYEQYF.

The chain employs TRBV28 and TRBJ1-5; tentatively, D is TRBD1 (5 bases). The ends were cut back, 3 bases at V and 6 bases at J, with 18 bases in the middle. In germline, CDR1 is MDHEN, CDR2 SYDVKM. The CDR3 spans 16 residues. The DNA of the CDR3 is TGTGCCAGCAGTTTGCCGGGGGTGTTAGGCAGTCAGCCCCAGCATTTT. Translating it yields CASSLPGVLGSQPQHF.

The gene calls are TRBV5-4 and TRBJ1-1; D possibly corresponds to TRBD1 (6 bases). This CDR3 is 13 amino acids long. Germline CDR1 reads SGHNT; CDR2 reads YYREEE (reference sequence). Trimming took off 4 bases at V and 1 base at J, with 8 bases between the two ends. The CDR3 region has the DNA TGTGCCAGCAGCCTACAGGGGAACACTGAAGCTTTCTTT. Translated, it gives CASSLQGNTEAFF.

This clone was detected once. The DNA of the CDR3 is TGTGCCAGCAGCTTAAAATCCGGTACCTACGAGCAGTACTTC. Protein: CASSLKSGTYEQYF. The chain recombines TRBV11-3 with TRBJ2-7; D ambiguous. Trimming cost V 2 bases and J 2 bases, with 10 bases left between them. From germline, CDR1 is SGHNT and CDR2 YENEEA. The CDR3 is 14 residues long.